This T cell receptor beta chain was sequenced in a study of memory B cells and T cells in multiple sclerosis. With regard to this clone: Its antigen is unidentified.

Findings and caveats of the study: Clone-set sizes differed between compartments, so shared clonotype counts needed normalization.

This CDR3 has 16 amino acids. The germline V gene encodes CDR1 MDHEN and CDR2 SYDVKM. The V gene end was trimmed by 2 bases and the J gene end by 3 bases; junction bases not matched to a gene: 10. Method: immunoSEQ multiplex PCR; TCRdb's copy keeps in-frame clones and lacks some. The data show 25,000 to 35,000 clones, approximately 85% seen once. CFSE-dim autoproliferating and CFSE-high non-proliferating T cells from unstimulated culture were sequenced separately. Cultures began with about 50 million CFSE-labeled PBMCs, unstimulated for 6 to 8 days, with replicate wells pooled. V gene TRBV28 combines with J gene TRBJ2-7, with 7 positions matching TRBD2. The sequence was collected from a human donor with multiple sclerosis. Sequencing was done on a sample of PBMCs from blood kept in culture. The CDR3 sequence is CASSLNLWEGNYEQYF. CDR3 DNA sequence: TGTGCCAGCAGTTTAAATTTATGGGAGGGCAACTACGAGCAGTACTTC.